This record concerns one T cell receptor (beta chain) sequence. The ends lost 0 bases at V and 4 bases at J; junction bases unmatched: 4. The V gene's germline CDR1 is SGHDN and CDR2 FVKESK. This CDR3 contains 15 residues. The source of the sample is a study of blood T cell repertoires in COVID-19. As for the study in general: Acute-phase and convalescent COVID-19 samples originated in the United States, Italy and Spain. PBMCs, B-cell-depleted T cells, or T cells were the source of the cDNA or gDNA that made up the material.

Authors' data handling: Reference gene primer amplification in the assay estimated nucleated cell counts. Clones were sequenced by immunoSEQ multiplex PCR, and TCRdb holds only the in-frame ones, with some missing. V and J calls and clone size are those listed in that table; D and trimming were worked out from the DNA. The table has about 83,000 clones, about nine tenths seen once; the top ten hold about 2.9%. The TCR originated in a woman aged 50 to 60 with active or convalescent COVID-19. The sequencing input was peripheral blood. The chain couples TRBV14 to TRBJ2-5, with TRBD1 matching over 8 bases. In DNA form, the CDR3 reads TGTGCCAGCAGCCAAGATATGGGACAGGCAGAGACCCAGTACTTC. Translation gives CASSQDMGQAETQYF. The complete variable domain, with remaining parts taken from reference TRBV14 and TRBJ2-5, reads EAGVTQFPSHSVIEKGQTVTLRCDPISGHDNLYWYRRVMGKEIKFLLHFVKESKQDESGMPNNRFLAERTGGTYSTLKVQPAELEDSGVYFCASSQDMGQAETQYFGPGTRLLVL.